The T cell receptor beta chain under discussion was sequenced for a study of T-cell memory formation after mild COVID-19. It was 5'RACE with constant-segment primers that produced the TCR alpha and TCR beta cDNA libraries, which carried sample barcodes and UMIs. TCRdb re-called the 5' RACE reads through MiXCR, storing one row per CDR3 protein. The sample shows just over 200,000 distinct CDR3 sequences, 9.5% to 10% of them seen only once. In its sample, this clonotype was seen many times. Its antigen is not identified. General study points: A subset of responding clones appeared in pre-infection memory, suggesting cross-reactive memory joined.

This CDR3 has 12 amino acids. V lost 4 bases and J lost 4, with 8 bases in between. Germline V gene sequence: CDR1 SGHDT, CDR2 YYEEEE. Source material: PBMCs or a T cell subset sorted from them (not recorded which). This TCR came from a man younger than 35 who had mild COVID-19 (a few samples of this study predate the infection). Cell type and time point are not known. The genes are TRBV5-6 and TRBJ1-1; the D gene is possibly TRBD1 (5 bases). CDR3 protein: CASSLGVTEAFF. The CDR3 bases are TGTGCCAGCAGCCTGGGGGTCACTGAAGCTTTCTTT.